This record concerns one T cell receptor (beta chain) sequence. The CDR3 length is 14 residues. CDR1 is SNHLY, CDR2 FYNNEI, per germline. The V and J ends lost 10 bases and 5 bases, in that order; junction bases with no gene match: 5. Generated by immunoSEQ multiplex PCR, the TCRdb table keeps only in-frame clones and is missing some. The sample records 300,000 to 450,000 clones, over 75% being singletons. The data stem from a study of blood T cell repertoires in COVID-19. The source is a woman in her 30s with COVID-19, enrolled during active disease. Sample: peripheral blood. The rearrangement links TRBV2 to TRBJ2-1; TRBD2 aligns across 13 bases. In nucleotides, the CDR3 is TGTGCCATCTACGGACTAGCGGGAGACAATGAGCAGTTCTTC. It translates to CAIYGLAGDNEQFF.